This TCR beta chain was recovered during a study of identifying expanded T cells in peripheral blood. Details on this clone: The antigen remains undetermined.

The CDR3 is 15 residues long. V gave up 1 base and J gave up 0 bases, with 11 bases separating them. Germline V gene sequence: CDR1 SGDLS, CDR2 YYNGEE. TCRdb keeps only in-frame clones here, not all; method: immunoSEQ multiplex PCR. Of about 110,000 clones in the sample, around 90% were seen once. During the collection period, no donor immune events like infections were recorded. Whole-study findings and limits: Clone count variance between roughly 2-week samples rose with total template count. Over approximately two and four weeks, about 15 and 19 clones changed, versus around 1.1 between replicates.

This TCR was recovered from a person between 18 and 75 years old in good health. Material: blood. The chain recombines TRBV9 with TRBJ2-7; possible D gene TRBD2, 6 bases. In nucleotides, the CDR3 is TGTGCCAGCAGCGTACTTGGGGGGAGCTCCTACGAGCAGTACTTC. Its translation: CASSVLGGSSYEQYF.